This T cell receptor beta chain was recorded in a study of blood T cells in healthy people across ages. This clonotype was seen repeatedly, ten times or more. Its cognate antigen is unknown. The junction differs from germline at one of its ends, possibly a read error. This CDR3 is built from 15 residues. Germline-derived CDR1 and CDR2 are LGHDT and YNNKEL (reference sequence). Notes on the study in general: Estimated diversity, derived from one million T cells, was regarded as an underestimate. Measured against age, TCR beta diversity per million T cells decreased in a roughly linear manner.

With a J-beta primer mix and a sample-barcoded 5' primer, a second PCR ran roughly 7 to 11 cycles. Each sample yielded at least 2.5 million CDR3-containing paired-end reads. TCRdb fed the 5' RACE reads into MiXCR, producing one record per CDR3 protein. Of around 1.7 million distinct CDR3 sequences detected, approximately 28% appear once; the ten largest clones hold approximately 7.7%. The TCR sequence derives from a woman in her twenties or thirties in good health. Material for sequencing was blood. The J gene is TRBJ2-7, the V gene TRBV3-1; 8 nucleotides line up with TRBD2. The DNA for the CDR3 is TGTGCCATCAGCTACCACGGGAGGGGCTCCTACGAGCAGTACTTC. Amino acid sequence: CAISYHGRGSYEQYF.